Listed here is a single TCR beta chain. Trimming took 0 bases from V and 5 from J, leaving 7 bases between them. Germline V gene data show CDR1 as SGHTA and CDR2 as FQGNSA. CDR3 size: 13 residues. TCRdb re-analysed the 5' RACE reads in MiXCR, keeping a single row per CDR3 protein. The sample has 130,000 to 150,000 distinct CDR3 sequences, around 21% seen once; the top ten hold around 2%. The data were obtained in a study of T-cell memory formation after mild COVID-19. Study information: The study found TCR clusters largely donor specific.

Sequencing input: PBMCs or a T cell subset sorted from them (not recorded which). The TCR sequence derives from an adult woman who had mild COVID-19 (a few samples of this study predate the infection). Cell type and time point are not known. V gene TRBV7-2 combines with J gene TRBJ1-2, with D unclear. In nucleotides, the CDR3 is TGTGCCAGCAGCTTAGCGAGCAGTTATGGCTACACCTTC. It is translated as CASSLASSYGYTF.